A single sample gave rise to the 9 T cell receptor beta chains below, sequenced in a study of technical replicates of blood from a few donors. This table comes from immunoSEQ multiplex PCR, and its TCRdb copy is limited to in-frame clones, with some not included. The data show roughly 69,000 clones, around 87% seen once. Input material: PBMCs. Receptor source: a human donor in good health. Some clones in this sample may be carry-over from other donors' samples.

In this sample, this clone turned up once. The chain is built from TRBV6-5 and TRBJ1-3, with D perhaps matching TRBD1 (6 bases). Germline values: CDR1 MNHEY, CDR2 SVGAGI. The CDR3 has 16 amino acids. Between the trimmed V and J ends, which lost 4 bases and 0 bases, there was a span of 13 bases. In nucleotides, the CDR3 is TGTGCCAGCAGTTTGAGAGTGACAGGCTCTGGAAACACCATATATTTT. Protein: CASSLRVTGSGNTIYF.

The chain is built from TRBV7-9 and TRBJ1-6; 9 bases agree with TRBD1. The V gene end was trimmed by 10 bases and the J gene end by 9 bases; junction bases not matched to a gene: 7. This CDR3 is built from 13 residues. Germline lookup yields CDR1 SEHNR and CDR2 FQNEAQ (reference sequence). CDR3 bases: TGTGCCACCTCACAGGGGGCACGTTCACCCCTCCACTTT. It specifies CATSQGARSPLHF.

The CDR3 region is CASSLSSGRVYEQYF. The CDR3 nucleotides are TGCGCCAGCAGCTTGTCTAGCGGGAGGGTATACGAGCAGTACTTC. The rearrangement uses TRBV5-1 and TRBJ2-7; 12 bases are shared with TRBD2. CDR3 size: 15 residues. Trimming removed 1 base from V and 4 bases from J; junction bases left unmatched: 3. Germline V gene data show CDR1 as SGHRS and CDR2 as YFSETQ.

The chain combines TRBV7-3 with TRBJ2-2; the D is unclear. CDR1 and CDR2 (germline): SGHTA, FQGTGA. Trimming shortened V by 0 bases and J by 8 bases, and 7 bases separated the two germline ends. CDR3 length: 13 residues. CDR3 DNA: TGTGCCAGCAGCTTAACTCTGCGGGGGGAGCTGTTTTTT. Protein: CASSLTLRGELFF.

This CDR3 reads CASSEAFGGRSKTQYF. Written as DNA, the CDR3 is TGTGCCAGCAGTGAAGCGTTCGGGGGTCGGTCGAAGACCCAGTACTTC. The J gene is TRBJ2-5, the V gene TRBV2, with D perhaps matching TRBD2 (6 bases). The CDR3 runs 16 residues. V was pared by 0 bases and J by 6 bases, with 17 bases between. The germline V gene has CDR1 SNHLY and CDR2 FYNNEI.

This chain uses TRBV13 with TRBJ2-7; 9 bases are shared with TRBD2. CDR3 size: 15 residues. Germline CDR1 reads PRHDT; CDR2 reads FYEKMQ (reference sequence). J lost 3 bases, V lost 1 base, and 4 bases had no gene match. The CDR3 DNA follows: TGTGCCAGCAGCTTAGCTGCGGGGGGGCGCTACGAGCAGTACTTC. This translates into CASSLAAGGRYEQYF. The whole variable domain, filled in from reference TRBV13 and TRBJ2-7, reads AAGVIQSPRHLIKEKRETATLKCYPIPRHDTVYWYQQGPGQDPQFLISFYEKMQSDKGSIPDRFSAQQFSDYHSELNMSSLELGDSALYFCASSLAAGGRYEQYFGPGTRLTVT.

The CDR3 DNA reads TGTGCCAGCAGCGCCGGACAGTTGCAGCCCCACACCTTC. Amino acids: CASSAGQLQPHTF. The chain joins TRBV7-3 to TRBJ1-2; TRBD1 is a possible D gene (6 bases). Trimming removed 5 bases at V and 12 bases at J, with 19 bases between. Germline-derived CDR1 and CDR2 are SGHTA and FQGTGA. The CDR3 length is 13 residues.

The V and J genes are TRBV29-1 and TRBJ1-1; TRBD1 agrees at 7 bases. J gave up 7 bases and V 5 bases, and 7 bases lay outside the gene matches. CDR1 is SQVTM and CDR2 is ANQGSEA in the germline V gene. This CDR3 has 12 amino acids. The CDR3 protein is CSVKTGPGEAFF. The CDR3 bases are TGCAGCGTTAAGACAGGGCCCGGTGAAGCTTTCTTT.

The CDR3 loop reads CAISESGGTSGNEQFF. CDR3 in DNA: TGTGCCATCAGTGAGTCCGGGGGGACTAGCGGCAATGAGCAGTTCTTC. The chain uses TRBV10-3 and TRBJ2-1; 11 bases fit TRBD2. The CDR3 contains 16 residues. V lost 0 bases, J lost 6 bases, and 4 bases stayed unmatched. The germline V gene encodes CDR1 ENHRY and CDR2 SYGVKD.